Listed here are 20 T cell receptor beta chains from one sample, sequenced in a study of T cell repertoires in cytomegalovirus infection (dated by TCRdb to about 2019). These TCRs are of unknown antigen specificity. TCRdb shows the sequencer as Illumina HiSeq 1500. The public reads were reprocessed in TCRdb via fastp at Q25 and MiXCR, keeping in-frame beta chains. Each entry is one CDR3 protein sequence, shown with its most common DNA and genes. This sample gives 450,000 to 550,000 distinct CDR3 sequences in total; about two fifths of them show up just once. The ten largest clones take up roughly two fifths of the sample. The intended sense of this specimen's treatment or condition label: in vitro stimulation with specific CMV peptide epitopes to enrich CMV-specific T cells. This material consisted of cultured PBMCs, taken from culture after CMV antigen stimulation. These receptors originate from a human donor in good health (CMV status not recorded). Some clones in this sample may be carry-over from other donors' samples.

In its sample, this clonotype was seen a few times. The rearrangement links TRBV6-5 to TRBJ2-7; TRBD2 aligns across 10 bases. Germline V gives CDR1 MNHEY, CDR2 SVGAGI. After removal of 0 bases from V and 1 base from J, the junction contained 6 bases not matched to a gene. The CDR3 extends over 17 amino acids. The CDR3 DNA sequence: TGTGCCAGCAGTTACTCGAGCGTAGCGGGAGGTTCCTACGAGCAGTACTTC. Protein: CASSYSSVAGGSYEQYF.

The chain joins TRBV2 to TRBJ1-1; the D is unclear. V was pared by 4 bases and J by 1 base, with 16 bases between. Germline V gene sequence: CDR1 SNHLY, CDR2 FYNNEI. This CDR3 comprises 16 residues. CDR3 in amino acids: CASSGVKTVTNTEAFF. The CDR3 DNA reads TGTGCCAGCAGTGGAGTCAAGACGGTAACGAACACTGAAGCTTTCTTT.

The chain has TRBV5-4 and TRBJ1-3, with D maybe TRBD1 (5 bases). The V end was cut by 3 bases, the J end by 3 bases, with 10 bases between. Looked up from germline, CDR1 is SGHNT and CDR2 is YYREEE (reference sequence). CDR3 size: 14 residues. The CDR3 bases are TGTGCCAGCAGCTACGGGACGGTTGGAAACACCATATATTTT. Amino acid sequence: CASSYGTVGNTIYF.

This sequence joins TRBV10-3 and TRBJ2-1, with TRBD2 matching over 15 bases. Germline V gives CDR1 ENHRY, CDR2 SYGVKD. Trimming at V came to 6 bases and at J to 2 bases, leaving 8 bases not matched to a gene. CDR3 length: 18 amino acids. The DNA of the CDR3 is TGTGCCATCAGGGGACTAGCGGGAGGCCGAGCGGCCTACAATGAGCAGTTCTTC. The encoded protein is CAIRGLAGGRAAYNEQFF.

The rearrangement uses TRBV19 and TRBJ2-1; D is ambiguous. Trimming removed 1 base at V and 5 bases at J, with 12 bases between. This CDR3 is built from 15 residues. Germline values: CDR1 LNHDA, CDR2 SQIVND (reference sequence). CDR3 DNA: TGTGCCAGTAGTATAGGGACCCCCTTCGACAATGAGCAGTTCTTC. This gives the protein CASSIGTPFDNEQFF.

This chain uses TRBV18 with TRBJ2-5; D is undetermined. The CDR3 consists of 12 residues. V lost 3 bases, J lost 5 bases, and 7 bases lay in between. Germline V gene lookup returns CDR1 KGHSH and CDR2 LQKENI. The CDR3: CASSPNGETQYF. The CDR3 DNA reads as TGTGCCAGCTCACCCAACGGGGAGACCCAGTACTTC.

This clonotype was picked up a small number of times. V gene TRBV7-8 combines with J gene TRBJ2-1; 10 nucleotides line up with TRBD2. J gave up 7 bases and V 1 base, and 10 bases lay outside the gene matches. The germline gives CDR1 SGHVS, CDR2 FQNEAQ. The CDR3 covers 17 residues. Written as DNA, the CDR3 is TGTGCCAGCAGCTTAGTTTGGAGCGGGAGGGATTGGAATGAGCAGTTCTTC. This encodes CASSLVWSGRDWNEQFF.

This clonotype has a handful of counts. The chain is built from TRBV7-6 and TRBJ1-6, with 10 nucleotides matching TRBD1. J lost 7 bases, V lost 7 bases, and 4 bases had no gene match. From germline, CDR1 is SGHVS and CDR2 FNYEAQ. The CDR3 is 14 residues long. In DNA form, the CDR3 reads TGTGCCAGCACTTCGGACAGGGGGAATTCACCCCTCCACTTT. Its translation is CASTSDRGNSPLHF.

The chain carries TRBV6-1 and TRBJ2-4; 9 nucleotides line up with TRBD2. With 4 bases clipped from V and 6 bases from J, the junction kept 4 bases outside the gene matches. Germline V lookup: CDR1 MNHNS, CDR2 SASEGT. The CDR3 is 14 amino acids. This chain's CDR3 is CASSGNSGGNIQYF. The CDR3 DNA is TGTGCCAGCAGTGGAAATAGCGGGGGAAACATTCAGTACTTC.

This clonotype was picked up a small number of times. CDR3 region: CASSRPLVVGTATGELFF. CDR3 in DNA: TGTGCCAGCAGTCGTCCCCTTGTAGTCGGGACAGCAACCGGGGAGCTGTTTTTT. The chain joins TRBV12-3 or TRBV12-4 to TRBJ2-2; the match to TRBD1 covers 7 bases. The CDR3 contains 18 residues. Germline trimming cut 5 bases from V and 5 bases from J; bases unmatched to any gene: 17.

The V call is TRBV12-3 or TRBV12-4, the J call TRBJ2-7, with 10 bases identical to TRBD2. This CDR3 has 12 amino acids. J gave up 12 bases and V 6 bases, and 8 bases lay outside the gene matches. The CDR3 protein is CASSIASGSLYF. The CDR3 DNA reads TGTGCCAGCAGCATCGCTAGCGGGAGTCTGTACTTC.

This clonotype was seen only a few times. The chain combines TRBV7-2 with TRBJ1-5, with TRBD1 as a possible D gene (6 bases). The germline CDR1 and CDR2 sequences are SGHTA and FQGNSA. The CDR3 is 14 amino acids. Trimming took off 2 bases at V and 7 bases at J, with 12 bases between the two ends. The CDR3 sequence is CASSLRGPEQPQHF. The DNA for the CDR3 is TGTGCCAGCAGCTTACGGGGGCCGGAACAGCCCCAGCATTTT.

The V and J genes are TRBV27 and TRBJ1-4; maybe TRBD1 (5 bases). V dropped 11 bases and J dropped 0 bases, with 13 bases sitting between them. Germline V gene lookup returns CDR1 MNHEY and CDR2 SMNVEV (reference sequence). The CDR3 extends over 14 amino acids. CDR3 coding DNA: TGTGCCGGCCGACAGAGTGCAACTAATGAAAAACTGTTTTTT. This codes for CAGRQSATNEKLFF.

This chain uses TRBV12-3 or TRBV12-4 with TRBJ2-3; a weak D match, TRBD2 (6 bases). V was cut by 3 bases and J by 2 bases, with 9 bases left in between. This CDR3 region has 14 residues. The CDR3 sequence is CASSFWGVTDTQYF. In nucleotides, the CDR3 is TGTGCCAGCAGTTTTTGGGGGGTCACAGATACGCAGTATTTT.

The CDR3 sequence is CASGSGALRTDTQYF. CDR3 sequence (DNA): TGTGCCAGCGGGAGTGGGGCACTACGCACAGATACGCAGTATTTT. The gene calls are TRBV6-2 or TRBV6-3 and TRBJ2-3; D is possibly TRBD1 or TRBD2 (5 bases each). Trimming took off 8 bases at V and 1 base at J, with 16 bases between the two ends. Germline loops: CDR1 MNHEY, CDR2 SVGEGT. The CDR3 totals 15 residues.

In DNA, the CDR3 is TGCGCCAGCAGCTTGGGGGGTACTGCTCAGCCCCAGCATTTT. This encodes CASSLGGTAQPQHF. The V call is TRBV5-1, the J call TRBJ1-5; D gene unclear. Trimming removed 0 bases from V and 6 bases from J, with 10 bases in between. In germline, CDR1 is SGHRS, CDR2 YFSETQ. This CDR3 spans 14 amino acids.

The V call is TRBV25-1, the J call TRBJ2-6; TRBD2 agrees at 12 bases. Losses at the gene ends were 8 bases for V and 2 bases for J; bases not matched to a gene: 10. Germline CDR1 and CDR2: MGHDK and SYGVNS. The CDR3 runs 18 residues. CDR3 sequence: CASAQTSGRGPGANVLTF. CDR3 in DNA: TGTGCCAGCGCCCAGACTAGCGGGAGAGGCCCTGGGGCCAACGTCCTGACTTTC.

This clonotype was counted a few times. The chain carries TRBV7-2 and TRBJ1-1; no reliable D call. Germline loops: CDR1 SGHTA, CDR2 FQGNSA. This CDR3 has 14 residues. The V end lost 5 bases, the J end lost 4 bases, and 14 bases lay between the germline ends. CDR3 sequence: CASSTLRSITEAFF. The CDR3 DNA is TGTGCCAGCAGCACCCTCAGGTCCATCACTGAAGCTTTCTTT. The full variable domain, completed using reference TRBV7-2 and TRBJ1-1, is GAGVSQSPSNKVTEKGKDVELRCDPISGHTALYWYRQSLGQGLEFLIYFQGNSAPDKSGLPSDRFSAERTGGSVSTLTIQRTQQEDSAVYLCASSTLRSITEAFFGQGTRLTVV.

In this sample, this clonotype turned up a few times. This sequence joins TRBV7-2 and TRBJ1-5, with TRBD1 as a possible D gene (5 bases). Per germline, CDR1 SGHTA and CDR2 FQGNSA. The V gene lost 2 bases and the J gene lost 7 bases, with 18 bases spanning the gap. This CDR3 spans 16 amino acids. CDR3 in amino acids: CASSLLGVGVRQPQHF. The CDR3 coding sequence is TGTGCCAGCAGCTTACTGGGGGTGGGGGTCAGGCAGCCCCAGCATTTT.

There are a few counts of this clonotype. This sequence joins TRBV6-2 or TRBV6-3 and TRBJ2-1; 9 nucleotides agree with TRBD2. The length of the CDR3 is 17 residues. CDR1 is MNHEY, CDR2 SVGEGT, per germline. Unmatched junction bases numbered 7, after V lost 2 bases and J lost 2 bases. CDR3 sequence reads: CASSYPISGRPYNEQFF. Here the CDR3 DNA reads TGTGCCAGCAGTTACCCAATAAGCGGGAGGCCCTACAATGAGCAGTTCTTC.